The entry that follows covers one TCR beta chain sequence. Its antigen is still unknown. At one of its ends the junction is not consistent with the germline gene, which may arise from a read error. This entry comes from a study of shared clonotypes between healthy human individuals. Per the study methods: From ImmunoSEQ came sequences covering only the junction and carrying no quality scores, so filtering differed. Some clones are missing from TCRdb's copy, which holds only in-frame ones; the method was immunoSEQ multiplex PCR. V and J calls and clone size are as listed in that table; D and trimming were resolved from the DNA. Altogether about half a million clones are present, approximately 82% being singletons, with the ten largest covering about 12%. Each of the donors was a healthy adult who was HIV-negative and had not had a recent acute infection or vaccination. Study-wide results and limits: The donor pool, a small one, limited the genetic and exposure-history diversity represented.

This receptor was obtained from a woman aged 40 to 50 in good health. Some clones in this sample may be carry-over from other donors' samples. The sample consisted of PBMCs.

The chain's CDR3 is CASSLLGVVGTTETRYF. The CDR3 coding sequence is TGTGCCAGCAGTTTATTGGGCGTAGTGGGCACCACCGAGACCCGGTACTTC. The chain recombines TRBV28 with TRBJ2-5; D is undetermined. This CDR3 has 17 amino acids. CDR1 is MDHEN, CDR2 SYDVKM, per germline.